Each of the 28 T cell receptor beta chains below was sequenced from the same sample in a study of Ad26.COV2.S vaccination and SARS-CoV-2 variants. This table comes from immunoSEQ multiplex PCR, and its TCRdb copy is limited to in-frame clones, with some not included. The sample carries 430,000 or so clones, about 91% recorded once. Treatment: roughly 19 received Ad26.COV2.S at low or high dose, single or two shots; 5 received placebo; per-sample allocation not given. Specimen acquisition occurred on day 63 following the initial vaccine or placebo injection. The source was peripheral blood, collected in a trial of Ad26.COV2.S vaccine versus placebo. Receptors were obtained from a person between 18 and 60 years old who received the Ad26.COV2.S COVID-19 vaccine or a placebo.

V is TRBV10-3 and J is TRBJ2-1, with 7 positions matching TRBD1. V gave up 5 bases and J gave up 4 bases; unmatched junction bases: 8. Germline loops: CDR1 ENHRY, CDR2 SYGVKD. This CDR3 is built from 15 residues. CDR3 region: CAISPQDRLYNEQFF. CDR3 bases: TGTGCCATCAGTCCCCAGGACAGGTTATACAATGAGCAGTTCTTC.

V usage is TRBV3-1 (or the pseudogene TRBV3-2) and J usage is TRBJ2-5; D is unclear. Germline CDR1 reads LGHDT; CDR2 reads YNNKEL (reference sequence). The CDR3 is made up of 12 amino acids. V shed 6 bases and J shed 2 bases, with 7 bases lying between them. CDR3 bases: TGTGCCAGCAGTGAACTACAAGAGACCCAGTACTTC. This translates into CASSELQETQYF.

The genes are TRBV5-6 and TRBJ1-2; D unresolved. Trimming cost V 2 bases and J 4 bases, with 15 bases left between them. CDR3 length equals 15 residues. Germline lookup yields CDR1 SGHDT and CDR2 YYEEEE. CDR3 in amino acids: CASSLTGQDLYGYTF. Written as DNA, the CDR3 is TGTGCCAGCAGCTTAACTGGCCAGGACCTCTATGGCTACACCTTC.

This chain joins TRBV4-3 and TRBJ2-7; D unclear. In germline, CDR1 is LGHNA, CDR2 YSLEER. This CDR3 region has 15 residues. With 3 bases removed from V and 1 base from J, the gap between germline ends came to 13 bases. The CDR3 region is CASSHNFASSYEQYF. CDR3 DNA sequence: TGCGCCAGCAGCCACAACTTCGCGAGTTCCTACGAGCAGTACTTC.

The chain employs TRBV5-4 and TRBJ2-7, with 10 nucleotides matching TRBD1. Trimming took 4 bases from V and 3 from J; bases not matched to a gene: 7. The germline gives CDR1 SGHNT, CDR2 YYREEE (reference sequence). The CDR3 consists of 15 residues. CDR3 amino acids: CASSARDRGIYEQYF. As DNA, the CDR3 is TGTGCCAGCAGCGCCCGGGACAGGGGAATCTACGAGCAGTACTTC.

To note about this clone: Since a much larger clone is just one base distant, this may be a read error. J is TRBJ1-1 and V is TRBV5-4, with 8 bases matching TRBD1. This CDR3 is built from 13 residues. In germline, CDR1 is SGHNT, CDR2 YYREEE (reference sequence). After removal of 2 bases from V and 4 bases from J, the junction contained 1 base not matched to a gene. In nucleotides, the CDR3 is TGTGCCAGCAGCTTTACAGGGGGCACTGAAGCTTTCTTT. It specifies CASSFTGGTEAFF.

This chain uses TRBV9 with TRBJ2-3, with 13 bases identical to TRBD2. CDR3 length equals 17 residues. In germline, CDR1 is SGDLS, CDR2 YYNGEE. The trim removed 3 bases at V and 6 bases at J, leaving 10 bases unmatched. This CDR3 is CASSAKLAGGPGDTQYF. The CDR3 DNA reads TGTGCCAGCAGCGCTAAACTAGCGGGGGGGCCAGGGGATACGCAGTATTTT. The full variable domain, its missing parts supplied by reference TRBV9 and TRBJ2-3, is DSGVTQTPKHLITATGQRVTLRCSPRSGDLSVYWYQQSLDQGLQFLIQYYNGEERAKGNILERFSAQQFPDLHSELNLSSLELGDSALYFCASSAKLAGGPGDTQYFGPGTRLTVL.

V gene TRBV18 combines with J gene TRBJ2-2, with TRBD2 matching over 12 bases. The trim removed 0 bases at V and 3 bases at J, leaving 5 bases unmatched. CDR1 is KGHSH and CDR2 is LQKENI in the germline V gene. This CDR3 has 18 amino acids. CDR3 amino acids: CASSPPSLAGGDTGELFF. CDR3 in DNA: TGTGCCAGCTCACCACCGTCACTAGCGGGAGGTGACACCGGGGAGCTGTTTTTT.

The chain is built from TRBV20-1 and TRBJ2-2; a weak D match, TRBD2 (5 bases). This CDR3 is built from 11 residues. Germline CDR1 reads DFQATT; CDR2 reads SNEGSKA (reference sequence). The V end was cut by 3 bases, the J end by 7 bases, with 6 bases between. CDR3 loop: CSASEGGELFF. The CDR3 DNA reads TGCAGTGCTAGCGAGGGCGGGGAGCTGTTTTTT.

This clone was counted between two and nine times. The chain carries TRBV7-3 and TRBJ1-5; D not certain. This CDR3 has 13 amino acids. V was clipped by 2 bases and J by 3 bases, with 5 bases between them. Looked up from germline, CDR1 is SGHTA and CDR2 is FQGTGA. The CDR3 sequence is CASSLAPNQPQHF. DNA for the CDR3: TGTGCCAGCAGCTTAGCCCCCAATCAGCCCCAGCATTTT.

The V call is TRBV19, the J call TRBJ2-2; D unclear. The germline gives CDR1 LNHDA, CDR2 SQIVND (reference sequence). Trimming stripped 6 bases from V and 6 bases from J, with 11 bases between. The length of the CDR3 is 13 residues. The CDR3 region is CASSPIIAGELFF. CDR3 nucleotides: TGTGCCAGTAGCCCAATCATCGCCGGGGAGCTGTTTTTT.

The V and J genes are TRBV27 and TRBJ1-5; 10 nucleotides agree with TRBD1. The junction had 7 bases not matched to a gene; V was cut back by 8 bases and J by 6 bases. The CDR3 runs 14 residues. Germline V gene lookup returns CDR1 MNHEY and CDR2 SMNVEV (reference sequence). CDR3 sequence: CASHGTGVSQPQHF. CDR3 DNA: TGTGCCAGCCACGGGACAGGGGTTTCTCAGCCCCAGCATTTT.

The chain recombines TRBV5-1 with TRBJ1-5; D may be TRBD1 (6 bases). The CDR3 is 15 residues long. V gave up 4 bases and J gave up 7 bases, with 18 bases separating them. Germline assignment: CDR1 SGHRS and CDR2 YFSETQ. In DNA form, the CDR3 reads TGCGCCAGCAGCGAACAGCCGGGGGCTCAACAGCCCCAGCATTTT. It yields the protein CASSEQPGAQQPQHF.

This sequence joins TRBV19 and TRBJ1-5; D gene ambiguous. Germline CDR1 LNHDA, CDR2 SQIVND (reference sequence). V was trimmed by 3 bases and J by 4 bases, leaving 13 bases between them. The CDR3 contains 15 residues. CDR3 loop: CASSIWTLANQPQHF. The CDR3 DNA sequence: TGTGCCAGTAGTATCTGGACCCTAGCGAATCAGCCCCAGCATTTT.

V and J are TRBV11-2 and TRBJ2-3; 10 bases agree with TRBD2. Germline trimming cut 4 bases from V and 2 bases from J; bases unmatched to any gene: 9. The CDR3 totals 17 residues. CDR1 SGHAT and CDR2 FQNNGV come from the germline V gene. This CDR3 is CASSYPTLAGITDTQYF. The CDR3 coding sequence is TGTGCCAGCAGCTACCCGACACTAGCGGGAATCACAGATACGCAGTATTTT.

V and J are TRBV5-5 and TRBJ2-1; 9 nucleotides agree with TRBD2. Trimming cost V 2 bases and J 12 bases; bases outside gene matches: 12. The CDR3 extends over 15 amino acids. Germline CDR1 is SGHKS and CDR2 is YYEKEE (reference sequence). The CDR3 nucleotides read TGTGCCAGCAGCTTTTCAGCGGGGGGCCCACAACCGCAGTTCTTC. Its translation is CASSFSAGGPQPQFF.

The chain links TRBV11-2 to TRBJ2-1; no clear D. The CDR3 contains 11 residues. Germline V gene lookup returns CDR1 SGHAT and CDR2 FQNNGV. The V and J ends lost 1 base and 9 bases respectively, with 4 bases between them. CDR3 sequence: CASSLVSEQFF. The CDR3 region has the DNA TGTGCCAGCAGCTTAGTTAGTGAGCAGTTCTTC.

This chain connects TRBV7-3 to TRBJ2-3, with 9 bases lining up with TRBD2. The V gene end was trimmed by 1 base and the J gene end by 4 bases; junction bases not matched to a gene: 9. Germline values: CDR1 SGHTA, CDR2 FQGTGA. CDR3 length equals 17 residues. The CDR3 DNA sequence: TGTGCCAGCAGCTTAAGTCGGGCTAGCGGGATGGCAGATACGCAGTATTTT. Translation: CASSLSRASGMADTQYF.

The chain links TRBV4-3 to TRBJ1-3; D not certain. The V gene's germline CDR1 is LGHNA and CDR2 YSLEER. Trimming removed 4 bases from V and 0 bases from J, with 10 bases in between. The CDR3 has 15 residues. CDR3 DNA sequence: TGCGCCAGCAGCCTTGGACCCAACTCTGGAAACACCATATATTTT. The encoded protein is CASSLGPNSGNTIYF.

The chain joins TRBV18 to TRBJ2-7, with a weak D call TRBD1 (6 bases). CDR3 length equals 14 residues. CDR1 KGHSH and CDR2 LQKENI come from the germline V gene. V shed 2 bases and J shed 2 bases, with 10 bases lying between them. The CDR3 is CASSPRDNPYEQYV. The DNA for the CDR3 is TGTGCCAGCTCACCAAGGGACAACCCCTACGAGCAGTACGTC.

V usage is TRBV19 and J usage is TRBJ1-1; possibly TRBD1 for D (5 bases). This CDR3 is 13 amino acids long. The V end was cut by 7 bases, the J end by 0 bases, with 9 bases between. Germline V gene sequence: CDR1 LNHDA, CDR2 SQIVND (reference sequence). This chain's CDR3 is CASTRGMNTEAFF. The CDR3 nucleotides read TGTGCCAGTACAAGGGGCATGAACACTGAAGCTTTCTTT. The full variable domain, rest sourced from reference TRBV19 and TRBJ1-1, is DGGITQSPKYLFRKEGQNVTLSCEQNLNHDAMYWYRQDPGQGLRLIYYSQIVNDFQKGDIAEGYSVSREKKESFPLTVTSAQKNPTAFYLCASTRGMNTEAFFGQGTRLTVV.

CDR3 loop: CASTRGIQNIQYF. The CDR3 DNA follows: TGTGCCAGCACCCGGGGAATTCAAAACATTCAGTACTTC. This rearrangement joins TRBV28 to TRBJ2-4; tentatively, D is TRBD2 (5 bases). The CDR3 covers 13 residues. With 7 bases removed from V and 5 bases from J, the gap between germline ends came to 12 bases. Germline CDR1 reads MDHEN; CDR2 reads SYDVKM.

This clone was recorded only once. J is TRBJ2-1 and V is TRBV24-1; tentative D call: TRBD2 (6 bases). CDR3 length: 16 amino acids. Germline V gene data show CDR1 as KGHDR and CDR2 as SFDVKD. Deletions cut 3 bases from V and 2 bases from J, with 13 bases between. The CDR3 bases are TGTGCCACCAGTGATGCGACCATAGCGGCCTACAATGAGCAGTTCTTC. Translating gives CATSDATIAAYNEQFF.

The rearrangement joins TRBV12-3 or TRBV12-4 to TRBJ1-1; D remains unclear. Trimming took off 3 bases at V and 6 bases at J, with 8 bases between the two ends. This CDR3 has 12 amino acids. The CDR3 is CASSFGPAEAFF. The CDR3 DNA follows: TGTGCCAGCAGTTTTGGTCCGGCTGAAGCTTTCTTT.

This clone has only one observation. The chain links TRBV5-4 to TRBJ2-1, with TRBD2 matching 7 bases. The length of the CDR3 is 16 residues. The ends lost 0 bases at V and 5 bases at J; junction bases unmatched: 8. Germline CDR1 is SGHNT and CDR2 is YYREEE (reference sequence). The CDR3 here is CASSLATLAEHNEQFF. As DNA, the CDR3 is TGTGCCAGCAGCTTGGCCACCCTAGCGGAACACAATGAGCAGTTCTTC.

The V gene is TRBV2, the J gene TRBJ2-5, with D maybe TRBD2 (5 bases). From germline, CDR1 is SNHLY and CDR2 FYNNEI. V shed 3 bases and J shed 4 bases, with 9 bases lying between them. The CDR3 extends over 13 amino acids. The CDR3 loop reads CASSDRGVETQYF. The CDR3 coding sequence is TGTGCCAGCAGTGACCGGGGAGTAGAGACCCAGTACTTC.

The V and J genes are TRBV18 and TRBJ1-6; D call uncertain. Germline assignment: CDR1 KGHSH and CDR2 LQKENI. Trimming left V 3 bases short and J 3 bases short, with 9 bases between. This CDR3 has 15 residues. The CDR3 here is CASSPEIGYNSPLHF. The CDR3, as DNA: TGTGCCAGCTCACCCGAAATAGGCTATAATTCACCCCTCCACTTT. Combining the CDR3 with reference TRBV18 and TRBJ1-6 gives the whole variable domain NAGVMQNPRHLVRRRGQEARLRCSPMKGHSHVYWYRQLPEEGLKFMVYLQKENIIDESGMPKERFSAEFPKEGPSILRIQQVVRGDSAAYFCASSPEIGYNSPLHFGNGTRLTVT.

CDR3 sequence: CASSGSGSTDTQYF. As DNA, the CDR3 is TGTGCCAGCAGCGGTAGCGGGAGCACAGATACGCAGTATTTT. The chain has TRBV4-2 and TRBJ2-3; 7 bases match TRBD2. Germline V gene data show CDR1 as LGHNA and CDR2 as YNFKEQ. This CDR3 region has 14 residues. The junction had 2 bases not matched to a gene; V was cut back by 5 bases and J by 0 bases.